The 16 T cell receptor beta chains given below trace back to one sample, sequenced in a study of cytomegalovirus exposure and HLA in healthy donors. The PCR contained 60 Vbeta and 13 Jbeta primers. This table comes from immunoSEQ multiplex PCR, and its TCRdb copy is limited to in-frame clones, with some not included. The profile shows under 50,000 clones, roughly 67% of them singletons. Sequenced material: PBMCs. Every receptor here comes from a man in his fifties in good health and CMV-seropositive.

This chain connects TRBV29-1 to TRBJ2-1, with TRBD2 matching over 9 bases. J was trimmed by 10 bases and V by 7 bases; bases with no gene match: 5. CDR1 is SQVTM and CDR2 is ANQGSEA in the germline V gene. There are 11 residues in the CDR3. The CDR3 coding sequence is TGCAGCGGGAGCAGCGGGGGGGAGCAGTTCTTC. It translates to CSGSSGGEQFF.

This rearrangement joins TRBV18 to TRBJ1-5; 7 bases fit TRBD1. CDR3 length equals 15 residues. The V gene's germline CDR1 is KGHSH and CDR2 LQKENI. The junction had 0 bases not matched to a gene; V was cut back by 1 base and J by 0 bases. The CDR3 region has the DNA TGTGCCAGCTCACCACAGGGGGCTAGCAATCAGCCCCAGCATTTT. This sequence encodes CASSPQGASNQPQHF.

This rearrangement joins TRBV7-9 to TRBJ2-5, with 11 bases matching TRBD2. The CDR3 spans 17 residues. Looked up from germline, CDR1 is SEHNR and CDR2 is FQNEAQ (reference sequence). V was pared by 2 bases and J by 0 bases, with 5 bases of the junction left unmatched. CDR3 bases: TGTGCCAGCAGCTTAATTATTAGCGGGGGGGACCAAGAGACCCAGTACTTC. Protein sequence: CASSLIISGGDQETQYF.

The chain uses TRBV19 and TRBJ1-5; a possible D gene is TRBD1 (5 bases). Germline-derived CDR1 and CDR2 are LNHDA and SQIVND (reference sequence). Trimming stripped 6 bases from V and 0 bases from J, with 9 bases between. The CDR3 contains 14 residues. This CDR3 is CASRRQNSNQPQHF. For the CDR3, the DNA is TGTGCCAGTAGGAGACAGAATAGCAATCAGCCCCAGCATTTT.

The chain combines TRBV7-6 with TRBJ1-1, with D maybe TRBD1 (6 bases). The V end was cut by 5 bases, the J end by 1 base, with 14 bases between. This CDR3 is built from 15 residues. Germline V gene sequence: CDR1 SGHVS, CDR2 FNYEAQ. This CDR3 is CASSPGVGANTEAFF. DNA for the CDR3: TGTGCCAGCAGCCCAGGGGTAGGAGCGAACACTGAAGCTTTCTTT. The variable domain in full, with the rest retrieved from reference TRBV7-6 and TRBJ1-1, is GAGVSQSPRYKVTKRGQDVALRCDPISGHVSLYWYRQALGQGPEFLTYFNYEAQQDKSGLPNDRFSAERPEGSISTLTIQRTEQRDSAMYRCASSPGVGANTEAFFGQGTRLTVV.

The CDR3 coding sequence is TGTGCCAGCGGGGCTCTAGCGGGGGGGAATAATGAGCAGTTCTTC. This encodes CASGALAGGNNEQFF. The gene calls are TRBV2 and TRBJ2-1, with 12 bases that match TRBD2. The germline gives CDR1 SNHLY, CDR2 FYNNEI. Trimming cost V 8 bases and J 7 bases; bases outside gene matches: 9. The CDR3 totals 15 residues.

The chain has TRBV28 and TRBJ2-5; possible D gene TRBD1, 6 bases. CDR3 length equals 14 residues. Germline V gene sequence: CDR1 MDHEN, CDR2 SYDVKM. Trimming stripped 6 bases from V and 1 base from J, with 12 bases between. CDR3 bases: TGTGCCAGCAGCGGCAGGGGTTTCCAAGAGACCCAGTACTTC. Its protein product is CASSGRGFQETQYF.

The chain uses TRBV5-1 and TRBJ1-1; tentative D call: TRBD1 (5 bases). The V gene lost 0 bases and the J gene lost 1 base, with 13 bases spanning the gap. The CDR3 sequence is 16 residues long. Germline V gene sequence: CDR1 SGHRS, CDR2 YFSETQ. The CDR3 bases are TGCGCCAGCAGCTTGGACCCCTCAGGGAAGAACACTGAAGCTTTCTTT. The encoded protein is CASSLDPSGKNTEAFF.

Only a few counts were recorded for this clone. The chain is built from TRBV7-9 and TRBJ2-7, with 8 bases matching TRBD1. V lost 5 bases and J lost 0; bases outside the gene matches: 6. The CDR3 extends over 15 amino acids. Looked up from germline, CDR1 is SEHNR and CDR2 is FQNEAQ (reference sequence). The CDR3 here is CASSLRTGSSYEQYF. The CDR3, as DNA: TGTGCCAGCAGCCTGAGGACAGGGAGCTCCTACGAGCAGTACTTC.

The V and J genes are TRBV7-2 and TRBJ2-7; the D gene is possibly TRBD1 (5 bases). There are 14 residues in the CDR3. V lost 4 bases to trimming and J lost 2 bases, with 12 bases between them. CDR1 and CDR2 (germline): SGHTA, FQGNSA. Here the CDR3 DNA reads TGTGCCAGCAGCTACCTAGGACAAGCCTACGAGCAGTACTTC. The encoded protein is CASSYLGQAYEQYF.

In this sample, this clone turned up once. V usage is TRBV6-6 and J usage is TRBJ2-3; D is unclear. CDR1 and CDR2 from the germline V gene are MNHNY and SVGAGI (reference sequence). The CDR3 length is 14 residues. Trimming removed 6 bases from V and 4 bases from J, with 14 bases in between. CDR3 sequence: CASSLATSPDTQYF. The CDR3 coding sequence is TGTGCCAGCAGCCTTGCAACGAGCCCAGATACGCAGTATTTT.

In its sample, this clone was seen once. The J gene is TRBJ1-1, the V gene TRBV12-2; whether TRBD1, the table's D call, matches the DNA was not checked. TRBV12-2 is labeled a pseudogene. The CDR3 has 17 amino acids. CDR3 sequence reads: CASRLTRDRGRNTEAFF. CDR3 nucleotides: TGTGCAAGTCGCTTAACAAGGGACAGGGGGCGGAACACTGAAGCTTTCTTT.

The chain combines TRBV15 with TRBJ1-1; 7 bases match TRBD1. Germline values: CDR1 LNHNV, CDR2 YYDKDF (reference sequence). This CDR3 is 13 amino acids long. J lost 3 bases, V lost 7 bases, and 5 bases had no gene match. The CDR3 region has the DNA TGTGCCACCAATCGGGACAGCTACACTGAAGCTTTCTTT. Translation: CATNRDSYTEAFF.

The chain combines TRBV4-3 with TRBJ1-2; D is unclear. Deletions cut 0 bases from V and 10 bases from J, with 21 bases between. The CDR3 runs 16 residues. Looked up from germline, CDR1 is LGHNA and CDR2 is YSLEER. This CDR3 reads CASSQDRVSTTNFYTF. CDR3 in DNA: TGCGCCAGCAGCCAAGATCGGGTGAGCACCACAAACTTCTACACCTTC.

The V gene is TRBV2, the J gene TRBJ1-1; maybe TRBD1 (5 bases). The V gene lost 6 bases and the J gene lost 6 bases, with 14 bases spanning the gap. The CDR3 is 13 residues long. In germline, CDR1 is SNHLY, CDR2 FYNNEI. Here the CDR3 DNA reads TGTGCCAGCAGAAGGAATCGACAGTCTGAAGCTTTCTTT. It encodes CASRRNRQSEAFF.

This clone was detected a few times. This CDR3 is CASSVRGNTGELFF. Here the CDR3 DNA reads TGTGCCAGCAGCGTACGGGGAAACACCGGGGAGCTGTTTTTT. The chain joins TRBV9 to TRBJ2-2, with D possibly TRBD2 on 5 matching bases. The ends were cut back, 1 base at V and 2 bases at J, with 6 bases in the middle. The CDR3 is 14 amino acids. Germline CDR1 SGDLS, CDR2 YYNGEE.